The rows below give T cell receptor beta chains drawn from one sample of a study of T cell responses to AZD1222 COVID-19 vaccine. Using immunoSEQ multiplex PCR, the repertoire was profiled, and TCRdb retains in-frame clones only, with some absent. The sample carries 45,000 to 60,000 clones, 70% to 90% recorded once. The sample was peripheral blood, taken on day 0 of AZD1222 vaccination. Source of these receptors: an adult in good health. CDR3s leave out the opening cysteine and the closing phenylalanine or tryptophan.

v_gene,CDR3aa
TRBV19,ASSWQVGEKLF
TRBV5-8,ASSLGVRNTEAF
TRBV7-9,ASSLTVDLNIQY
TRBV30,AWSVPGQGRSEAF
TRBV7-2,ASSLTAFYGYT
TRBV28,ASSQPGTGVKNIQY
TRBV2,ATAGEPTDTQY
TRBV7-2,ASSLFHSSNTEAF
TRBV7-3,ASSPLPGAKDTQY
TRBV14,ASSHGPYEQY
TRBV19,ASSIFGGQGTSYEQY
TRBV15,ATSREAAFTAF